This T cell receptor beta chain was observed in a study of radiotherapy plus CTLA-4 blockade in lung cancer (dated by TCRdb to the late 2010s). Regarding the study in general: Among enrolled patients, under 20% had an objective response and roughly 30% reached disease control.

In the case of this clone: Its antigen is unknown. No much larger clonotype is one base removed from it; base qualities were not supplied.

The method behind the library was the immunoSEQ multiplex PCR assay. As stored in TCRdb, this immuneACCESS dataset retains in-frame rearrangements with V and J assigned. A fraction of the clones does not appear; measured against another copy, unresolved V genes explain less than half of the discrepancy, and the remainder lacks a known reason. The sample contains more than 90,000 clones, about 83% of them found a single time. The top ten clonotypes cover 5.2% of the sample. Inclusive of the bounding cysteine and phenylalanine, the CDR3 is 15 residues long. The DNA shown is the 45-base CDR3, in frame from base 1. The CDR1 and CDR2 encoded by the germline V gene are SGDLS and YYNGEE. V is reduced by 2 bases and J by 1 base, leaving a spacing of 12 bases between them. What the study reported, not specific to this receptor: After treatment with radiotherapy and ipilimumab, TCR clones that came from tumors expanded in the peripheral blood. The strongest predictors of response, as reported, were early dynamic changes in blood T cell clones along with a rise in serum interferon-beta after radiation.

The study tested focal radiation therapy combined with CTLA-4 blockade (ipilimumab) in patients with chemo-refractory metastatic non-small-cell lung cancer. This receptor was identified in a human donor with non-small cell lung cancer who had a partial response to radiotherapy plus ipilimumab. Specimen: peripheral blood, collected from a patient treated with radiotherapy plus ipilimumab. This sequence uses TRBV9 and TRBJ1-1, with the D gene not confidently named. The nucleotides are TGTGCCAGCAGCGTGTTAGCCGGGTCGAACACTGAAGCTTTCTTT. The encoded protein is CASSVLAGSNTEAFF.